These 13 T cell receptor beta chains came from one sample sequenced in a study of cytomegalovirus exposure and HLA in healthy donors. A multiplex PCR was run with 60 Vbeta primers and 13 Jbeta primers. The protocol was immunoSEQ multiplex PCR, while the TCRdb copy is restricted to in-frame clones and leaves out a portion. The sample has roughly 200,000 clones, 75% to 90% seen once. Sequencing was performed on PBMCs. Every receptor here comes from a man aged 50-59 years in good health and CMV-seronegative.

The V gene is TRBV29-1, the J gene TRBJ2-1; maybe TRBD2 (6 bases). Germline CDR1 is SQVTM and CDR2 is ANQGSEA. V lost 0 bases, J lost 6 bases, and 18 bases lay in between. This CDR3 spans 16 amino acids. For the CDR3, the DNA is TGCAGCGTTGAAGATCGGGCTGGAGGGCCCCTCAATGAGCAGTTCTTC. This encodes CSVEDRAGGPLNEQFF.

The genes are TRBV19 and TRBJ1-5; D is uncertain. The CDR3 runs 15 residues. Germline CDR1 is LNHDA and CDR2 is SQIVND (reference sequence). Trimming took off 5 bases at V and 1 base at J, with 12 bases between the two ends. The CDR3 nucleotides are TGTGCCAGTAGTGAGAGGGTGGGCAGCAATCAGCCCCAGCATTTT. Its protein product is CASSERVGSNQPQHF.

This clone was detected a few times. The V call is TRBV15, the J call TRBJ2-1, with D possibly matching TRBD2 (7 bases). Germline CDR1 LNHNV, CDR2 YYDKDF (reference sequence). Trimming took 0 bases from V and 12 from J, leaving 18 bases between them. This CDR3 is 15 amino acids long. The CDR3 is CATSREGGGPRGQFF. The CDR3 DNA follows: TGTGCCACCAGCAGAGAGGGCGGGGGCCCACGGGGGCAGTTCTTC.

This chain joins TRBV6-1 and TRBJ1-2, with 7 bases lining up with TRBD1. The CDR3 covers 15 residues. V lost 1 base, J lost 4 bases, and 6 bases stayed unmatched. Germline V gives CDR1 MNHNS, CDR2 SASEGT. The CDR3 protein is CASSEETGTLYGYTF. The DNA for the CDR3 is TGTGCCAGCAGTGAAGAGACAGGGACCCTCTATGGCTACACCTTC.

This sequence joins TRBV5-4 and TRBJ1-6; the D gene is possibly TRBD1 (6 bases). The germline V gene encodes CDR1 SGHNT and CDR2 YYREEE (reference sequence). This CDR3 comprises 15 residues. V shed 4 bases and J shed 7 bases, with 15 bases lying between them. CDR3 sequence: CASSRGGARNSPLHF. CDR3 in DNA: TGTGCCAGCAGCCGGGGGGGGGCCCGGAATTCACCCCTCCACTTT.

This rearrangement joins TRBV6-5 to TRBJ1-1, with TRBD1 as a possible D gene (5 bases). CDR3 size: 13 residues. From germline, CDR1 is MNHEY and CDR2 SVGAGI. V lost 8 bases and J lost 1, with 11 bases in between. The CDR3 loop reads CASLRQQNTEAFF. CDR3 DNA sequence: TGTGCCAGCTTACGACAGCAGAACACTGAAGCTTTCTTT.

The rearrangement uses TRBV5-6 and TRBJ2-3; 9 bases line up with TRBD2. From germline, CDR1 is SGHDT and CDR2 YYEEEE. V shed 4 bases, J shed 3 bases, and the junction held 15 bases outside the gene matches. The CDR3 contains 18 residues. The CDR3 DNA reads TGTGCCAGCAGCCCCGGCGGGGGGGGGAGAGGATTGACAGATACGCAGTATTTT. Its translation is CASSPGGGGRGLTDTQYF. Drawing the rest from reference TRBV5-6 and TRBJ2-3, the complete variable domain is DAGVTQSPTHLIKTRGQQVTLRCSPKSGHDTVSWYQQALGQGPQFIFQYYEEEERQRGNFPDRFSGHQFPNYSSELNVNALLLGDSALYLCASSPGGGGRGLTDTQYFGPGTRLTVL.

This clone was found once. The V and J genes are TRBV11-2 and TRBJ2-7; 7 bases map to TRBD2. With V trimmed by 1 base and J by 0 bases, 6 bases remained unmatched. The CDR3 is 16 residues long. Germline CDR1 is SGHAT and CDR2 is FQNNGV. CDR3 residues: CASSLASGISSYEQYF. For the CDR3, the DNA is TGTGCCAGCAGCTTAGCGAGCGGGATTAGCTCCTACGAGCAGTACTTC. The entire variable domain, with the rest obtained from reference TRBV11-2 and TRBJ2-7, is as follows: EAGVAQSPRYKIIEKRQSVAFWCNPISGHATLYWYQQILGQGPKLLIQFQNNGVVDDSQLPKDRFSAERLKGVDSTLKIQPAKLEDSAVYLCASSLASGISSYEQYFGPGTRLTVT.

The rearrangement links TRBV6-5 to TRBJ1-2; 7 bases are a match to TRBD1. The V and J ends lost 0 bases and 1 base, in that order; junction bases with no gene match: 2. The CDR3 is made up of 15 amino acids. Germline-derived CDR1 and CDR2 are MNHEY and SVGAGI. The CDR3 DNA reads as TGTGCCAGCAGTTACTCGTACAGGGGTAACTATGGCTACACCTTC. Translation: CASSYSYRGNYGYTF.

This clone appeared a single time. The V gene is TRBV10-3, the J gene TRBJ2-7; D is possibly TRBD2 (5 bases). The CDR3 covers 12 residues. The V gene's germline CDR1 is ENHRY and CDR2 SYGVKD. Trimming cost V 4 bases and J 1 base, with 5 bases left between them. The CDR3 region is CAISGGSYEQYF. CDR3 DNA sequence: TGTGCCATCAGTGGAGGGTCCTACGAGCAGTACTTC.

This clone was seen only once. V is TRBV18 and J is TRBJ2-7, with D unresolved. The CDR3 totals 13 residues. Germline V gene sequence: CDR1 KGHSH, CDR2 LQKENI. Trimming cost V 3 bases and J 0 bases, with 6 bases left between them. CDR3 nucleotide sequence: TGTGCCAGCTCACCGTATAGCTCCTACGAGCAGTACTTC. Encoded protein: CASSPYSSYEQYF.

The chain joins TRBV2 to TRBJ1-2, with D perhaps TRBD1 (5 bases). V was shortened by 7 bases and J by 1 base, with 7 bases between the two germline ends. The CDR3 sequence is 12 residues long. The germline CDR1 and CDR2 sequences are SNHLY and FYNNEI. CDR3 loop: CASTRVNYGYTF. The CDR3 DNA follows: TGTGCCAGCACCAGGGTTAACTATGGCTACACCTTC. Drawing the rest from reference TRBV2 and TRBJ1-2, the complete variable domain is EPEVTQTPSHQVTQMGQEVILRCVPISNHLYFYWYRQILGQKVEFLVSFYNNEISEKSEIFDDQFSVERPDGSNFTLKIRSTKLEDSAMYFCASTRVNYGYTFGSGTRLTVV.

Of note for this clone: Distinct nucleotide sequences in the sample also encode this CDR3. J is TRBJ2-3 and V is TRBV5-1; no firm D call. The V end was cut by 0 bases, the J end by 6 bases, with 5 bases between. Germline V gene sequence: CDR1 SGHRS, CDR2 YFSETQ. The CDR3 contains 12 residues. CDR3 coding DNA: TGCGCCAGCAGCTTGGATATCGATACGCAGTATTTT. As protein: CASSLDIDTQYF.